The 16 T cell receptor beta chains in this list originate from one sample, sequenced in a study of tumor-infiltrating lymphocytes in primary liver carcinoma. Extraction of RNA together with DNA used 20-30 mg of unsorted bulk tissue. Constant-region priming of 500 ng total RNA yielded TCR beta cDNA. ARM-PCR was slightly modified, and three nested multiplex PCR rounds with it gave rise to the TCR beta libraries. With TRBV1-TRBV30 forward primers and a C-beta reverse primer, the first two PCR rounds were run for approximately 9 cycles each. Each CDR3 protein is one row after TCRdb ran MiXCR on the multiplex PCR reads. The sample contains around 99,000 distinct CDR3 sequences, around 68% of which appear only once. Sample: tumor-adjacent normal liver tissue. All receptors derive from a man aged 35 to 55 with primary liver carcinoma and hepatitis B virus infection.

On this clonotype itself: At one end, the junction sequence differs from germline, possibly due to a read error. CDR3 DNA sequence: TGTGCCAGCAGCCAAGGAACTCCAGGCATAGATACGCGGTATTTT. Amino acids: CASSQGTPGIDTRYF. The chain combines TRBV11-2 with TRBJ2-3; D remains ambiguous. The germline V gene encodes CDR1 SGHAT and CDR2 FQNNGV. This CDR3 comprises 15 residues.

This clonotype occurred once. One junction end disagrees with the germline gene, perhaps due to a read error. The V call is TRBV5-6, the J call TRBJ2-5, with D perhaps TRBD2 (6 bases). Germline values: CDR1 SGHDT, CDR2 YYEEEE. This CDR3 has 15 residues. The CDR3 sequence is CAGSLRKMGGETHYF. The CDR3 nucleotides are TGTGCCGGCAGCTTGAGGAAGATGGGGGGAGAGACCCATTACTTC.

This clonotype was found many times. V gene TRBV30 combines with J gene TRBJ1-6, with D possibly matching TRBD1 (6 bases). Germline V gives CDR1 GTSNPN, CDR2 SVGIG (reference sequence). The CDR3 is made up of 13 amino acids. V was pared by 0 bases and J by 8 bases, with 8 bases between. CDR3 sequence: CAWSVNRDSPLHF. CDR3 bases: TGTGCCTGGAGTGTGAACAGGGATTCACCCCTCCACTTT. The complete variable domain, with remaining parts taken from reference TRBV30 and TRBJ1-6, reads SQTIHQWPATLVQPVGSPLSLECTVEGTSNPNLYWYRQAAGRGLQLLFYSVGIGQISSEVPQNLSASRPQDRQFILSSKKLLLSDSGFYLCAWSVNRDSPLHFGNGTRLTVT.

This clonotype came up once. Mismatch with germline at one junction end may stem from a read error. The chain employs TRBV29-1 and TRBJ2-3; possibly TRBD1 or TRBD2 for D (5 bases each). The germline V gene has CDR1 SQVTM and CDR2 ANQGSEA. The CDR3 totals 14 residues. In DNA, the CDR3 is TGCAGCGTTGAAGCCGGGCGGGCGACAGATACACAGTATTTT. It translates to CSVEAGRATDTQYF.

This clonotype was recorded a few times. The CDR3: CASSLGGSYYNEQFF. The CDR3 coding sequence is TGTGCCAGCAGCCTGGGGGGTTCTTACTACAATGAGCAGTTCTTC. The V and J genes are TRBV7-3 and TRBJ2-1; D is perhaps TRBD2 (6 bases). Germline lookup yields CDR1 SGHTA and CDR2 FQGTGA. V was cut by 5 bases and J by 3 bases, with 14 bases left in between. The CDR3 is 15 amino acids. Complete variable domain (other parts from reference TRBV7-3 and TRBJ2-1): GAGVSQTPSNKVTEKGKYVELRCDPISGHTALYWYRQSLGQGPEFLIYFQGTGAADDSGLPNDRFFAVRPEGSVSTLKIQRTERGDSAVYLCASSLGGSYYNEQFFGPGTRLTVL.

With respect to this clonotype: One end of the junction fails to match germline, which may point to a read error. The chain carries TRBV6-2 or TRBV6-3 and TRBJ2-7; 12 bases align to TRBD2. The CDR3 has 16 residues. Germline values: CDR1 MNHEY, CDR2 SVGEGT. CDR3 in amino acids: CVSSESLAGGPNEQHF. CDR3 in DNA: TGTGTCAGCAGTGAATCTCTAGCGGGAGGGCCCAACGAGCAGCACTTC.

The sample holds many counts of this clonotype. V gene TRBV5-3 combines with J gene TRBJ2-1, with 12 bases identical to TRBD2. TRBV5-3 has ORF status, its function being uncertain. This CDR3 region has 16 residues. V was pared by 4 bases and J by 4 bases, with 6 bases of the junction left unmatched. The CDR3 DNA is TGTGCCAGAAGCCGAGGGACTAGCGGGCCTTACAATGAGCAGTTCTTC. Protein sequence: CARSRGTSGPYNEQFF.

Comments on this clonotype: Germline and junction disagree at one end, which may indicate a read error. The chain combines TRBV28 with TRBJ2-3, with a tentative D call TRBD2 (6 bases). Germline CDR1 reads MDHEN; CDR2 reads SYDVKM. This CDR3 region has 14 residues. As DNA, the CDR3 is TGTGCCAGCAGTTTAGACGGGAGCACAGATACGCACTATTTT. Translation: CASSLDGSTDTHYF.

About this clonotype itself: This may stem from a read error, because a much larger clone lies one nucleotide away. The V and J genes are TRBV5-6 and TRBJ1-6, with 8 positions matching TRBD1. Germline CDR1 SGHDT, CDR2 YYEEEE. The trim removed 4 bases at V and 10 bases at J, leaving 13 bases unmatched. The CDR3 consists of 16 residues. In DNA, the CDR3 is TGTGCCAGCAGCGCCTCTACAGGGGGAGTAAGGTCACCCCTCCACTTT. This gives the protein CASSASTGGVRSPLHF.

This clonotype was found once. The CDR3: CRVPGLAEDIQYF. In DNA, the CDR3 is TGCAGGGTCCCGGGACTAGCTGAAGACATTCAGTACTTC. V usage is TRBV29-1 and J usage is TRBJ2-4, with 9 bases fitting TRBD2. Germline-derived CDR1 and CDR2 are SQVTM and ANQGSEA. The CDR3 has 13 residues.

Of note for this clonotype: The limits of the CDR3 on the DNA are not certain, so only TCRdb's listed CDR3 is given. The rearrangement uses TRBV28 and TRBJ2-7; the table's D call TRBD1 went unverified against the DNA. Germline-derived CDR1 and CDR2 are MDHEN and SYDVKM. The CDR3 totals 14 residues, both ends included. CDR3: CASSTSGQLYEQYF.

Worth noting for this clonotype: This could be a read error, since a much larger clone is one nucleotide away. The chain carries TRBV10-3 and TRBJ2-5; the D is unclear. Trimming cost V 4 bases and J 2 bases, with 8 bases left between them. This CDR3 is built from 13 residues. Germline V lookup: CDR1 ENHRY, CDR2 SYGVKD. This CDR3 is CAISGSTQETQYF. Here the CDR3 DNA reads TGTGCCATCAGTGGGTCGACACAAGAGACCCAGTACTTC.

On this clonotype itself: No conserved phenylalanine or tryptophan is present at the end of the CDR3, so a read error is the likely explanation. The rearrangement joins TRBV4-2 to TRBJ2-1, with TRBD2 identical over 15 bases. Germline assignment: CDR1 LGHNA and CDR2 YNFKEQ. This CDR3 is 17 amino acids long. CDR3 sequence: CASSQGPPGLAGGEQFL. The CDR3 bases are TGTGCCAGCAGTCAAGGTCCACCGGGACTAGCGGGAGGCGAGCAGTTCCTC.

The chain carries TRBV24-1 and TRBJ2-5, with D tentatively TRBD2 (6 bases). In germline, CDR1 is KGHDR, CDR2 SFDVKD. This CDR3 is 14 amino acids long. V lost 11 bases, J lost 3 bases, and 18 bases lay in between. The CDR3 DNA follows: TGTGCCATAAGTGATTCGGGGACTGAAGAGACCCAGTACTTC. Protein: CAISDSGTEETQYF.

About this clonotype: Its ends do not fully match the called genes, so a read error is possible. V gene TRBV11-2 combines with J gene TRBJ2-1, with D possibly matching TRBD1 (8 bases). CDR1 is SGHAT and CDR2 is FQNNGV in the germline V gene. This CDR3 is 17 amino acids long. The DNA for the CDR3 is TGTGCCAGCAGCCTCCTAACAGGGGGGAGGGTCGGTGGTGAGCAATTCTTC. Translating gives CASSLLTGGRVGGEQFF.

This clonotype qualifies as medium-sized (0.01 to 0.1%). The genes are TRBV30 and TRBJ2-2, with D perhaps matching TRBD2 (6 bases). This CDR3 is built from 14 residues. CDR1 GTSNPN and CDR2 SVGIG come from the germline V gene (reference sequence). V shed 6 bases and J shed 6 bases, with 17 bases lying between them. The CDR3 DNA follows: TGTGCCTGTCTGGGACTCAGCAGCGCCGGGGAGCTGTTTTTT. Encoded protein: CACLGLSSAGELFF.